This entry lists 10 T cell receptor beta chains sequenced from one sample in a study of T cell repertoires in cytomegalovirus infection. These receptors are not linked to any known antigen. Using its own MiXCR run on the reads, TCRdb lists one record per CDR3 protein. The sample includes a few hundred thousand distinct CDR3 sequences, approximately 40% of them seen just once. Here the sequenced sample was cultured PBMCs, taken from culture after CMV antigen stimulation. The receptors come from a human donor in good health (CMV status not recorded). Some clones in this sample may be carry-over from other donors' samples.

This chain's CDR3 is CAISESFAETQYF. The CDR3 nucleotides read TGTGCCATCAGTGAATCATTTGCGGAGACCCAGTACTTC. The chain uses TRBV10-3 and TRBJ2-5, with D unclear. The CDR3 totals 13 residues. Looked up from germline, CDR1 is ENHRY and CDR2 is SYGVKD. V shed 3 bases and J shed 5 bases, with 10 bases lying between them.

This clonotype has a handful of counts. The chain employs TRBV7-6 and TRBJ2-3; 8 positions agree with TRBD2. Germline V gene sequence: CDR1 SGHVS, CDR2 FNYEAQ. This CDR3 spans 13 amino acids. CDR3 residues: CASGGPSTDTQYF. CDR3 bases: TGTGCGAGCGGGGGCCCTAGCACAGATACGCAGTATTTT.

This clonotype was counted only a few times. The CDR3 bases are TGTGCCAGCAGCCCCAATGAGGCGGAGTACCAAGAGACCCAGTACTTC. Its translation: CASSPNEAEYQETQYF. This chain links TRBV7-2 with TRBJ2-5, with D hard to call. The V gene's germline CDR1 is SGHTA and CDR2 FQGNSA. The CDR3 is made up of 16 amino acids. The V gene lost 5 bases and the J gene lost 0 bases, with 16 bases spanning the gap.

The chain has TRBV10-3 and TRBJ2-7; perhaps TRBD2 as D (6 bases). The CDR3 is 14 residues long. V lost 2 bases, J lost 2 bases, and 10 bases lay in between. Germline V gene data show CDR1 as ENHRY and CDR2 as SYGVKD. CDR3 DNA: TGTGCCATCAGTGAGGGGAGGAGGGCCTACGAGCAGTACTTC. Its protein is CAISEGRRAYEQYF.

The gene calls are TRBV7-2 and TRBJ2-1; 13 nucleotides agree with TRBD2. Trimming cost V 5 bases and J 9 bases; bases outside gene matches: 10. This CDR3 is 16 amino acids long. Germline V gene data show CDR1 as SGHTA and CDR2 as FQGNSA. CDR3 amino acids: CASSDQRTSGRGEQFF. In DNA, the CDR3 is TGTGCCAGCAGCGACCAACGGACTAGCGGGAGAGGTGAGCAGTTCTTC. Drawing the rest from reference TRBV7-2 and TRBJ2-1, the complete variable domain is GAGVSQSPSNKVTEKGKDVELRCDPISGHTALYWYRQSLGQGLEFLIYFQGNSAPDKSGLPSDRFSAERTGGSVSTLTIQRTQQEDSAVYLCASSDQRTSGRGEQFFGPGTRLTVL.

The CDR3 nucleotides are TGTGCCAGCAGTTCCGGGACCTACAAGACCCAGTACTTC. This gives the protein CASSSGTYKTQYF. J is TRBJ2-5 and V is TRBV12-3 or TRBV12-4; D is perhaps TRBD1 or TRBD2 (5 bases each). The CDR3 has 13 amino acids. Trimming stripped 4 bases from V and 6 bases from J, with 12 bases between.

This clonotype was counted only a few times. The V and J genes are TRBV19 and TRBJ1-1, with D tentatively TRBD1 (5 bases). The CDR3 extends over 12 amino acids. V lost 3 bases to trimming and J lost 4 bases, with 6 bases between them. Germline CDR1 LNHDA, CDR2 SQIVND (reference sequence). The CDR3 here is CASSMQGTEAFF. CDR3 sequence (DNA): TGTGCCAGTAGTATGCAGGGCACTGAAGCTTTCTTT.

This clonotype has just a few counts. V usage is TRBV24-1 and J usage is TRBJ2-5; D is unclear. V was cut by 5 bases and J by 5 bases, with 8 bases left in between. Germline loops: CDR1 KGHDR, CDR2 SFDVKD. The CDR3 consists of 12 residues. The CDR3 spells CATSGLTETQYF. Here the CDR3 DNA reads TGTGCCACCAGTGGACTGACGGAGACCCAGTACTTC.

This rearrangement joins TRBV6-8 to TRBJ2-5, with D tentatively TRBD1 or TRBD2 (5 bases each). Trimming left V 4 bases short and J 5 bases short, with 20 bases between. In germline, CDR1 is MNHGY, CDR2 SAAAGT. The CDR3 spans 16 residues. This chain's CDR3 is CASSSPVRDPRETQYF. The CDR3 DNA is TGTGCCAGCAGTTCCCCCGTCCGGGACCCCAGGGAGACCCAGTACTTC.

V and J are TRBV20-1 and TRBJ1-1; a weak D match, TRBD1 (5 bases). Looked up from germline, CDR1 is DFQATT and CDR2 is SNEGSKA (reference sequence). CDR3 length: 13 amino acids. V gave up 3 bases and J gave up 1 base, with 9 bases separating them. DNA for the CDR3: TGCAGTGCTAGTCGACAGCCGAACACTGAAGCTTTCTTT. Protein: CSASRQPNTEAFF.